The present T cell receptor (beta chain) was sequenced within a study of OX40 agonist ivuxolimab in advanced cancers. Trimming removed 5 bases from V and 0 bases from J; junction bases left unmatched: 10. The CDR3 sequence is 17 residues long. Germline CDR1 is SEHNR and CDR2 is FQNEAQ (reference sequence). Patients were ineligible given autoimmune disease history or systemic immunosuppression. Profiled with immunoSEQ multiplex PCR; TCRdb holds only in-frame clones, not every one. The sample consists of roughly 64,000 clones, about four fifths of them appearing once. Notes on this clone: Its antigen is not known.

The study's findings and limits: On average, CD8+ T cells showed a greater number of expanded clones than CD4+.

The rearrangement links TRBV7-9 to TRBJ1-2, with TRBD1 matching 9 bases. This specimen was CD4+ or CD8+ T cells sorted from blood, taken in a trial of the OX40 agonist ivuxolimab. This receptor was taken from an adult with an advanced solid tumor such as melanoma, head and neck, liver or kidney cancer. Here the CDR3 DNA reads TGTGCCAGCAGCGCCAGGACAGGGGTCCTCTCTAACTATGGCTACACCTTC. This translates into CASSARTGVLSNYGYTF. Together with reference TRBV7-9 and TRBJ1-2, the CDR3 gives the full variable domain: DTGVSQNPRHKITKRGQNVTFRCDPISEHNRLYWYRQTLGQGPEFLTYFQNEAQLEKSRLLSDRFSAERPKGSFSTLEIQRTEQGDSAMYLCASSARTGVLSNYGYTFGSGTRLTVV.